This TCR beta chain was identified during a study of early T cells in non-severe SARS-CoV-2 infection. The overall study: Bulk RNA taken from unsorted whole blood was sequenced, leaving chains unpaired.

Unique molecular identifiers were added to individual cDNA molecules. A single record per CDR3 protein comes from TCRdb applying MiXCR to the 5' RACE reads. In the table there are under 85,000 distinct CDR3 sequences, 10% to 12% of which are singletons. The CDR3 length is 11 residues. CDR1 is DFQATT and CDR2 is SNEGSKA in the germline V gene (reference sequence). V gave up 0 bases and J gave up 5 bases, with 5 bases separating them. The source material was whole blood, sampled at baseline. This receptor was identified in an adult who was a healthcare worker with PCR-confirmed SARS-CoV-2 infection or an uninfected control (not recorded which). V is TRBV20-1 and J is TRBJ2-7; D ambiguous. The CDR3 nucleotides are TGCAGTGCTAGAGATCCCAACGAGCAGTACTTC. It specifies CSARDPNEQYF.